A single sample gave rise to the 5 T cell receptor beta chains below, sequenced in a study of T-cell reconstitution after alpha-beta-depleted transplantation in children. Preparation of the TCRbeta library used unique molecular identifiers. TCRdb reprocessed the PCR reads with MiXCR, giving one entry per CDR3 protein. The sample includes about 510,000 distinct CDR3 sequences, about an eighth seen only once; the top ten take less than 15%. The material sequenced was PBMCs, mostly from graft donor cells, taken 180 days after TCRalphabeta/CD19-depleted stem cell transplant. Every receptor here comes from a female patient between 2 and 15 years old who had a stem cell transplant for aplastic anemia, so the T cells may come from the graft donor.

Many counts were recorded for this clonotype. The chain carries TRBV12-3 or TRBV12-4 and TRBJ1-1; D gene unclear. Trimming removed 5 bases at V and 5 bases at J, with 12 bases between. The CDR3 is 13 residues long. The DNA of the CDR3 is TGTGCCAGCAGTGAGGGAGTAGGGACTGAAGCTTTCTTT. This translates into CASSEGVGTEAFF.

This clonotype was seen only a few times. The V gene is TRBV7-2, the J gene TRBJ2-7; 9 bases line up with TRBD1. Germline trimming cut 4 bases from V and 3 bases from J; bases unmatched to any gene: 4. Germline V gene sequence: CDR1 SGHTA, CDR2 FQGNSA. The CDR3 length is 14 residues. The CDR3 DNA sequence: TGTGCCAGCAGCTCCGGGACAGGGTTCTACGAGCAGTACTTC. Encoded protein: CASSSGTGFYEQYF.

This clonotype appeared many times. The chain carries TRBV10-3 and TRBJ2-7; 7 bases match TRBD1. This CDR3 is built from 12 residues. Trimming at V came to 6 bases and at J to 3 bases, leaving 2 bases not matched to a gene. Germline assignment: CDR1 ENHRY and CDR2 SYGVKD. The CDR3 region has the DNA TGTGCCATCAGACGACAGGGCTACGAGCAGTACTTC. This gives the protein CAIRRQGYEQYF.

This clonotype has more than one count but fewer than ten. This chain uses TRBV5-4 with TRBJ1-2; 9 nucleotides align to TRBD1. Germline CDR1 and CDR2: SGHNT and YYREEE (reference sequence). This CDR3 is 14 amino acids long. V lost 5 bases and J lost 3; bases outside the gene matches: 5. The CDR3 protein is CASRKQGADYGYTF. DNA for the CDR3: TGTGCCAGCAGGAAACAGGGGGCGGACTATGGCTACACCTTC.

This clonotype showed up just a few times. This chain links TRBV4-3 with TRBJ1-2; no firm D call. Trimming removed 0 bases at V and 8 bases at J, with 13 bases between. Germline V gene sequence: CDR1 LGHNA, CDR2 YSLEER. CDR3 length equals 14 residues. The CDR3 sequence: CASSQDSGSGGYTF. The CDR3 DNA follows: TGCGCCAGCAGCCAAGACTCAGGCTCTGGGGGCTACACCTTC.